This T cell receptor (beta chain) was captured by sequencing in a study of siplizumab effects on memory and regulatory T cells. This CDR3 is 16 amino acids long. Trimming cost V 0 bases and J 2 bases; bases outside gene matches: 5. Germline CDR1 reads MNHEY; CDR2 reads SVGAGI. Method: immunoSEQ multiplex PCR; TCRdb's copy keeps in-frame clones and lacks some. The table includes approximately 82,000 clones, approximately 86% detected once. The sample holds one count of this clone. Sequencing input: Tregs sorted from blood. The source is a human donor in good health. This chain connects TRBV6-5 to TRBJ2-7; 9 positions match TRBD2. Here the CDR3 DNA reads TGTGCCAGCAGTTACTCGTTTCTAGCGGGGACCTACGAGCAGTACTTC. This gives the protein CASSYSFLAGTYEQYF.